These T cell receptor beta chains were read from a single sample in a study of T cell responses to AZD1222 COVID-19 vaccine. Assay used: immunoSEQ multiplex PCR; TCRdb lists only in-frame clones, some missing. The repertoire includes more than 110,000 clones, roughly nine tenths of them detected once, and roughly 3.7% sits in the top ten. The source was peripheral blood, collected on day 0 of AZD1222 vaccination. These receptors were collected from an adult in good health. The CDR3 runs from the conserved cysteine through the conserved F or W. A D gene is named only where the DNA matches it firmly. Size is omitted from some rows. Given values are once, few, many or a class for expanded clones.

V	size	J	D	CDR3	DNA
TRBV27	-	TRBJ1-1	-	CASSLSNMGTEAFF	TGTGCCAGCAGTTTATCGAACATGGGCACTGAAGCTTTCTTT
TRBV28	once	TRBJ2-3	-	CASAGGSSTDTQYF	TGTGCCAGCGCGGGCGGATCTAGCACAGATACGCAGTATTTT
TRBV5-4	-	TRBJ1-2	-	CQTSGGQNYGYTF	TGTCAAACCAGCGGGGGTCAGAACTATGGCTACACCTTC
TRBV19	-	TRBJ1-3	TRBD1	CASSRRQGTGNTIYF	TGTGCCAGTAGTAGGAGACAGGGAACTGGAAACACCATATATTTT
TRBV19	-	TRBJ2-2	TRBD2	CASSVTSGDTGELFF	TGTGCCAGTAGTGTCACTAGCGGGGACACCGGGGAGCTGTTTTTT
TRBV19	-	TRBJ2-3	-	CASSMLGDTQYF	TGTGCCAGTAGTATGCTTGGGGATACGCAGTATTTT
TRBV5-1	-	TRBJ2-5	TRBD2	CASKMGGYQETQYF	TGCGCCAGCAAAATGGGAGGGTACCAAGAGACCCAGTACTTC
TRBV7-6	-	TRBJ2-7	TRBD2	CASSPLRRTSGRTSYEQYF	TGTGCCAGCAGCCCTCTCCGAAGGACTAGCGGGAGGACCTCCTACGAGCAGTACTTC
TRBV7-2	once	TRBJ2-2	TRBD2	CASSPSAGRGNTGELFF	TGTGCCAGCAGCCCCTCAGCGGGACGGGGAAACACCGGGGAGCTGTTTTTT
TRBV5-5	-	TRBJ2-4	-	CASRLGEAGIQYF	TGTGCCAGCAGGCTTGGGGAGGCGGGCATTCAGTACTTC
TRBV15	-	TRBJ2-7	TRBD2	CATSRGLAGTAPYEQYF	TGTGCCACCAGCAGGGGACTAGCGGGCACCGCGCCCTACGAGCAGTACTTC
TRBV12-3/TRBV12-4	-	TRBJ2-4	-	CASSRGLASLQYF	TGTGCCAGCAGTCGGGGACTTGCTTCTTTACAGTACTTC
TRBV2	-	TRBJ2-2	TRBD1	CASRDSNTGELFF	TGTGCCAGCCGGGACAGCAACACCGGGGAGCTGTTTTTT
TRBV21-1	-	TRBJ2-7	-	CASSNGLTSPGEQYF	TGTGCCAGCAGCAACGGCCTGACTAGCCCTGGGGAGCAGTACTTC
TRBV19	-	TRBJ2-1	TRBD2	CASSAWTSGRGDEQFF	TGTGCCAGTAGTGCATGGACTAGCGGGAGAGGAGATGAGCAGTTCTTC
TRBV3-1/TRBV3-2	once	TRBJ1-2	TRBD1	CASSHTSGGGYTF	TGTGCCAGCAGCCATACGTCAGGGGGTGGCTACACCTTC
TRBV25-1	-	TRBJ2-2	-	CASSESGTNTGELFF	TGTGCCAGCAGTGAATCAGGGACTAACACCGGGGAGCTGTTTTTT
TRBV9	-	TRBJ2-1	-	CASSGIGLFF	TGTGCCAGCAGCGGGATAGGGCTGTTCTTC
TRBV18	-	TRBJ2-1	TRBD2	CASSGTSGSLGNEQFF	TGTGCCAGCTCCGGGACTAGCGGGAGTCTGGGCAATGAGCAGTTCTTC
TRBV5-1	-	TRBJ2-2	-	CASSFRAGRNTGELFF	TGCGCCAGCAGCTTTCGCGCGGGACGGAACACCGGGGAGCTGTTTTTT
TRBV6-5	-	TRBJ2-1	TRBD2	CASIGLAGYNEQFF	TGTGCCAGCATAGGACTAGCGGGGTACAATGAGCAGTTCTTC
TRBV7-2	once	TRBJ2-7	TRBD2	CASSLVSGGYEQYF	TGTGCCAGCAGCCTAGTTAGCGGGGGCTACGAGCAGTACTTC
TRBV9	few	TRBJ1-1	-	CASSVGLPTGNTEAFF	TGTGCCAGCAGCGTCGGCCTCCCGACAGGGAACACTGAAGCTTTCTTT
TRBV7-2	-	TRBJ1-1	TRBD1	CASSRTGGPSRNTEAFF	TGTGCCAGCAGCCGGACAGGGGGGCCCTCCCGGAACACTGAAGCTTTCTTT
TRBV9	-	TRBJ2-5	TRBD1	CASSVEDRGSETQYF	TGTGCCAGCAGCGTTGAAGACAGGGGTAGCGAGACCCAGTACTTC
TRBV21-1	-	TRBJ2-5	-	CASQERQETQYF	TGTGCCAGCCAGGAACGCCAAGAGACCCAGTACTTC
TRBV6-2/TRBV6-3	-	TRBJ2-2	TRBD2	CASSSWTSRGGELFF	TGTGCCAGCAGTTCCTGGACTAGCCGGGGCGGGGAGCTGTTTTTT
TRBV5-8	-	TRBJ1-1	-	CASSLVGRGMNTEAFF	TGTGCCAGCAGCTTGGTGGGGAGGGGAATGAACACTGAAGCTTTCTTT
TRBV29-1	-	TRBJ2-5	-	CSVGGGFHQETQYF	TGCAGCGTTGGAGGAGGCTTCCACCAAGAGACCCAGTACTTC
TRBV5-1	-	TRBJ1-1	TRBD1	CASSSGQGNTEAFF	TGCGCCAGCAGCTCGGGACAGGGGAACACTGAAGCTTTCTTT
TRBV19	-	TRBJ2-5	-	CASSIDPDSIQETQYF	TGTGCCAGTAGTATAGACCCAGACAGTATCCAAGAGACCCAGTACTTC
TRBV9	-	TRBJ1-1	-	CASSVKTGRDTEAFF	TGTGCCAGCAGCGTAAAAACAGGGCGGGACACTGAAGCTTTCTTT
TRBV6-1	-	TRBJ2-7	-	CASSENTRFYEQYF	TGTGCCAGCAGTGAAAACACCAGGTTCTACGAGCAGTACTTC
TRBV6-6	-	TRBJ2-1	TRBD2	CASSSLAGGDNEQFF	TGTGCCAGCAGCTCCCTAGCGGGAGGGGATAATGAGCAGTTCTTC
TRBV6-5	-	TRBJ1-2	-	CACRSGQLFYGYTF	TGTGCCTGCCGCTCGGGACAACTCTTCTATGGCTACACCTTC
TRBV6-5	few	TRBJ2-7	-	CARIRGGSPYEQYF	TGTGCCAGAATCAGGGGTGGATCGCCCTACGAGCAGTACTTC
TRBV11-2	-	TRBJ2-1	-	CASSSAYNEQFF	TGTGCCAGCAGCTCGGCCTACAATGAGCAGTTCTTC
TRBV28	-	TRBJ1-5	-	CASSQPGTIERGAQHF	TGTGCCAGCAGTCAACCGGGCACGATCGAACGTGGAGCCCAGCATTTT
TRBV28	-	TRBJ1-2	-	CASTSSLRSGVGSYGYTF	TGTGCCAGCACCTCGAGCCTCCGGTCGGGCGTAGGTAGCTATGGCTACACCTTC
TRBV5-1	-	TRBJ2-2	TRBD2	CASSPSGANTGELFF	TGCGCCAGCTCCCCTAGCGGGGCGAACACCGGGGAGCTGTTTTTT
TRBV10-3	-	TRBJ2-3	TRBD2	CAISVIAGAATDTQYF	TGTGCCATCAGTGTTATAGCGGGAGCCGCGACAGATACGCAGTATTTT
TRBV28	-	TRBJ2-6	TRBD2	CASSIPGLAGGGANVLTF	TGTGCCAGCAGTATACCGGGACTAGCGGGAGGTGGGGCCAACGTCCTGACTTTC
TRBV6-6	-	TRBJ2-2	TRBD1	CASSRTGGDTGELFF	TGTGCCAGCAGTCGGACAGGGGGGGACACCGGGGAGCTGTTTTTT
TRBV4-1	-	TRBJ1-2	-	CASSQVLGKFTF	TGCGCCAGCAGCCAAGTATTGGGCAAGTTCACCTTC
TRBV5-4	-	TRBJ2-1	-	CASSSVAEEQFF	TGTGCCAGCAGCTCCGTAGCCGAAGAGCAGTTCTTC
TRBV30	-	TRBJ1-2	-	CAVERNINYGYTF	TGTGCCGTGGAGCGGAACATTAACTATGGCTACACCTTC
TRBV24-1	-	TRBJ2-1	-	CATSDPRNTIAAEQFF	TGTGCCACCAGTGATCCCCGCAACACTATCGCCGCGGAGCAGTTCTTC